These 15 T cell receptor beta chains originate from one sample sequenced in a study of T cells in Graves' hyperthyroidism and ophthalmopathy. Researchers took RNA transcripts and amplified the TCR beta CDR3 regions from them. The primer set for the first-round RT-PCR of the TCR CDR3 was HTBI. TCRdb analysed the multiplex PCR reads with MiXCR anew, one entry per CDR3 protein. This sample has some 650,000 distinct CDR3 sequences, with approximately 15% found just once. Material: blood. The origin of the receptors is a woman in her forties with Graves' ophthalmopathy.

Concerning this clonotype itself: One end of the junction is discordant with germline, which a read error may explain. The chain joins TRBV4-1 to TRBJ2-3; 11 bases are shared with TRBD1. Germline values: CDR1 MGHRA, CDR2 YSYEKL. The CDR3 is 16 residues long. Written as DNA, the CDR3 is TGCGCCAGCAGCCAAGGGACAGGGGGCCTCACAGGTACGCAGTATTTT. Translated: CASSQGTGGLTGTQYF.

Ten or more counts support this clonotype. This chain connects TRBV6-1 to TRBJ2-1; 12 bases agree with TRBD2. Looked up from germline, CDR1 is MNHNS and CDR2 is SASEGT. The trim removed 4 bases at V and 6 bases at J, leaving 22 bases unmatched. This CDR3 spans 21 amino acids. This CDR3 is CASSGTGGRPSGRASGNEQFF. CDR3 sequence (DNA): TGTGCCAGCAGTGGGACAGGGGGTCGTCCTAGCGGGAGGGCGAGCGGCAATGAGCAGTTCTTC.

This clonotype appeared many times. The chain links TRBV3-1 to TRBJ2-1, with 10 bases identical to TRBD2. Looked up from germline, CDR1 is LGHDT and CDR2 is YNNKEL (reference sequence). There are 14 residues in the CDR3. V lost 4 bases and J lost 10; bases outside the gene matches: 7. The DNA of the CDR3 is TGTGCCAGCAGCCTATCTAGCGGGGGCCGCGAGCAGTTCTTC. This gives the protein CASSLSSGGREQFF.

This clonotype showed up many times. The chain links TRBV7-2 to TRBJ2-7; TRBD2 aligns across 10 bases. The CDR3 extends over 16 amino acids. Germline CDR1 reads SGHTA; CDR2 reads FQGNSA. After removal of 0 bases from V and 6 bases from J, the junction contained 8 bases not matched to a gene. CDR3 DNA sequence: TGTGCCAGCAGCTTAGCGCCAAGCGGGAGGGGCGCCGAGCAGTACTTC. Its protein product is CASSLAPSGRGAEQYF.

The chain joins TRBV20-1 to TRBJ2-7; D is perhaps TRBD2 (6 bases). Trimming left V 3 bases short and J 3 bases short, with 9 bases between. Per germline, CDR1 DFQATT and CDR2 SNEGSKA (reference sequence). The CDR3 extends over 12 amino acids. The CDR3 spells CSASRRDYEQYF. DNA of the CDR3: TGCAGTGCTAGTAGGAGGGACTACGAGCAGTACTTC.

V and J are TRBV5-1 and TRBJ2-3; 8 nucleotides match TRBD1. V lost 4 bases and J lost 5; bases outside the gene matches: 6. The CDR3 sequence is 14 residues long. CDR1 SGHRS and CDR2 YFSETQ come from the germline V gene. The CDR3 loop is CASSQGQERDTQYF. Written as DNA, the CDR3 is TGCGCCAGCAGCCAGGGACAGGAGAGAGATACGCAGTATTTT.

V is TRBV20-1 and J is TRBJ1-5; the D is unclear. This CDR3 contains 15 residues. Germline CDR1 reads DFQATT; CDR2 reads SNEGSKA (reference sequence). V lost 3 bases, J lost 6 bases, and 18 bases lay in between. For the CDR3, the DNA is TGCAGTGCTAGTTCGCCCCCTTCGGAGTCTCAGCCCCAGCATTTT. As protein: CSASSPPSESQPQHF.

This clonotype was observed a handful of times. CDR3 residues: CSASLDRTSQYF. For the CDR3, the DNA is TGCAGTGCTAGCTTGGACAGAACTTCCCAGTACTTC. The V and J genes are TRBV20-1 and TRBJ2-5; D perhaps matches TRBD1 (6 bases). Germline CDR1 reads DFQATT; CDR2 reads SNEGSKA (reference sequence). The CDR3 has 12 amino acids. Trimming removed 3 bases from V and 9 bases from J, with 14 bases in between.

This clonotype was counted a few times. The V gene is TRBV20-1, the J gene TRBJ2-1, with a tentative D call TRBD1 (5 bases). V lost 0 bases to trimming and J lost 6 bases, with 9 bases between them. Germline CDR1 is DFQATT and CDR2 is SNEGSKA (reference sequence). The CDR3 length is 13 residues. CDR3 nucleotide sequence: TGCAGTGCTAGAGATCTACAGGTCAATGAGCAGTTCTTC. This translates into CSARDLQVNEQFF.

This clonotype came up many times. The V and J genes are TRBV20-1 and TRBJ2-1; tentative D call: TRBD2 (5 bases). This CDR3 contains 16 residues. Germline V lookup: CDR1 DFQATT, CDR2 SNEGSKA (reference sequence). V was shortened by 0 bases and J by 4 bases, with 16 bases between the two germline ends. The CDR3 DNA sequence: TGCAGTGCTAGAGATCGGTACCGCGGGCAATACAATGAGCAGTTCTTC. Its protein is CSARDRYRGQYNEQFF.

This clonotype has a count of ten or more. The chain uses TRBV28 and TRBJ2-2, with unresolved D. The CDR3 contains 16 residues. The germline V and J ends were trimmed by 5 bases and 4 bases, with 17 bases remaining between them. Germline assignment: CDR1 MDHEN and CDR2 SYDVKM. The CDR3 bases are TGTGCCAGCAGTCCCCTCCGACCTCTGGGCACCGGGGAGCTGTTTTTT. Amino acid sequence: CASSPLRPLGTGELFF.

This clonotype was seen a handful of times. A read error may explain this, as a much larger clone is one base away. This chain connects TRBV28 to TRBJ1-1; 7 nucleotides align to TRBD1. CDR1 is MDHEN, CDR2 SYDVKM, per germline. This CDR3 is built from 15 residues. Trimming took 8 bases from V and 6 from J; bases not matched to a gene: 15. The CDR3 nucleotides read TGTGCCAGCGGTCCCATCGTGACAGGGACCCCTGAAGCTTTCTTT. Residues: CASGPIVTGTPEAFF.

The chain combines TRBV5-1 with TRBJ2-1; D is possibly TRBD2 (7 bases). Germline V gene sequence: CDR1 SGHRS, CDR2 YFSETQ. The CDR3 loop spans 16 amino acids. V dropped 4 bases and J dropped 7 bases, with 21 bases sitting between them. The CDR3 protein is CASSPRGRGLRNEQFF. CDR3 nucleotides: TGCGCCAGCAGCCCGAGGGGGAGGGGCCTTAGAAATGAGCAGTTCTTC.

This clonotype was recorded many times. The genes are TRBV11-2 and TRBJ2-5; D call uncertain. The germline V gene has CDR1 SGHAT and CDR2 FQNNGV. This CDR3 spans 14 amino acids. The V gene lost 1 base and the J gene lost 5 bases, with 11 bases spanning the gap. In DNA form, the CDR3 reads TGTGCCAGCAGCTTAGTTGCCTTCCAGGAGACCCAGTACTTC. Its translation: CASSLVAFQETQYF.

This clonotype occurred many times. J is TRBJ2-7 and V is TRBV12-3 or TRBV12-4; D possibly corresponds to TRBD1 (6 bases). V gave up 5 bases and J gave up 5 bases, with 28 bases separating them. The CDR3 is 18 residues long. CDR3 sequence: CASSPRYRRTENKDEQYF. The CDR3, as DNA: TGTGCCAGCAGTCCCCGATACAGGCGGACAGAGAATAAGGACGAGCAGTACTTC.